This T cell receptor (beta chain) was found in a study of metastatic and nonmetastatic thyroid tumors. Study-wide results and caveats: The reported finding was significantly higher TCR beta diversity in malignant thyroid tumors relative to benign nodules, in blood and tumor.

The entire patient cohort was treatment-naive prior to thyroid surgery. Trimming left V 1 base short and J 0 bases short, with 16 bases between. The CDR3 is made up of 18 amino acids. Germline V gives CDR1 SGHTA, CDR2 FQGNSA. This clone was found once. What it binds is unknown. TCRdb re-processed the PCR reads through MiXCR. In the table there are approximately 20,000 clones, about a quarter of which are singletons. Sequenced sample: blood. This chain connects TRBV7-2 to TRBJ1-5; D is possibly TRBD1 (5 bases). The receptor was isolated from a male donor with papillary thyroid cancer or a benign thyroid nodule (not recorded which). Some clones in this sample may be carry-over from other donors' samples. The CDR3 DNA is TGTGCCAGCAGCTTAGGGCCGGGCAGGGAGGATAGCAATCAGCCCCAGCATTTT. Residues: CASSLGPGREDSNQPQHF.